The 21 T cell receptor beta chains presented below share a single source sample, sequenced in a study of blood T cell repertoires in COVID-19. Method: immunoSEQ multiplex PCR; TCRdb's copy keeps in-frame clones and lacks some. The data hold about 210,000 clones, with less than 90% observed a single time. Sequenced: peripheral blood. Receptors were obtained from a man between 65 and 79 years old with acute or convalescent COVID-19.

J is TRBJ2-1 and V is TRBV14, with TRBD2 matching 8 bases. The germline V gene encodes CDR1 SGHDN and CDR2 FVKESK. CDR3 size: 21 residues. V shed 0 bases, J shed 2 bases, and the junction held 18 bases outside the gene matches. Here the CDR3 DNA reads TGTGCCAGCAGCCAAGATCAAATCTCTAGCGGGCGGCTTAACGCCTACAATGAGCAGTTCTTC. Protein sequence: CASSQDQISSGRLNAYNEQFF.

The chain recombines TRBV19 with TRBJ1-3; 7 nucleotides line up with TRBD1. V was clipped by 9 bases and J by 0 bases; unmatched bases: 8. There are 15 residues in the CDR3. The germline gives CDR1 LNHDA, CDR2 SQIVND (reference sequence). The CDR3: CASVGQEISGNTIYF. The CDR3 bases are TGTGCCAGCGTTGGACAGGAGATCTCTGGAAACACCATATATTTT.

The rearrangement joins TRBV9 to TRBJ2-3; 7 bases are a match to TRBD2. This CDR3 has 17 residues. V lost 2 bases to trimming and J lost 1 base; unmatched junction nucleotides: 10. The germline V gene encodes CDR1 SGDLS and CDR2 YYNGEE. The CDR3, as DNA: TGTGCCAGCAGCGTGCACGGGGGGATCCAGCGCACAGATACGCAGTATTTT. It is translated as CASSVHGGIQRTDTQYF.

The chain recombines TRBV6-2 or TRBV6-3 with TRBJ1-2; 9 bases are shared with TRBD1. The junction had 4 bases not matched to a gene; V was cut back by 4 bases and J by 1 base. The CDR3 covers 15 residues. Germline lookup yields CDR1 MNHEY and CDR2 SVGEGT. The CDR3 sequence: CASSFPTGGNYGYTF. In DNA form, the CDR3 reads TGTGCCAGCAGTTTCCCGACAGGGGGTAACTATGGCTACACCTTC.

V gene TRBV7-2 combines with J gene TRBJ2-7; TRBD1 matches 9 bases. The CDR3 sequence is 15 residues long. The V gene's germline CDR1 is SGHTA and CDR2 FQGNSA. With 0 bases clipped from V and 3 bases from J, the junction kept 3 bases outside the gene matches. The CDR3 DNA is TGTGCCAGCAGCTTAGCGACAGGGGGTCTCTACGAGCAGTACTTC. It translates to CASSLATGGLYEQYF.

This clone was seen once. The rearrangement links TRBV12-3 or TRBV12-4 to TRBJ1-1; tentatively, D is TRBD1 (6 bases). The V end lost 7 bases, the J end lost 0 bases, and 9 bases lay between the germline ends. The CDR3 has 13 amino acids. The CDR3 sequence: CASNGQLNTEAFF. CDR3 bases: TGTGCCAGCAACGGACAGCTGAACACTGAAGCTTTCTTT.

The chain uses TRBV7-7 and TRBJ2-5; 7 bases line up with TRBD1. CDR1 is SSHAT, CDR2 FNYEAQ, per germline (reference sequence). V shed 5 bases, J shed 5 bases, and the junction held 5 bases outside the gene matches. The CDR3 consists of 13 residues. The CDR3 DNA is TGTGCCAGCAGCCTTGACAGGGCTGAGACCCAGTACTTC. Translation gives CASSLDRAETQYF.

This chain links TRBV27 with TRBJ2-6; weak D call: TRBD1 (5 bases). Germline CDR1 MNHEY, CDR2 SMNVEV (reference sequence). The CDR3 consists of 16 residues. The V gene lost 3 bases and the J gene lost 0 bases, with 9 bases spanning the gap. The CDR3 region has the DNA TGTGCCAGCAGTTTCCAGGGCAGCTCTGGGGCCAACGTCCTGACTTTC. It yields the protein CASSFQGSSGANVLTF.

The chain employs TRBV6-5 and TRBJ1-2; unclear D gene. V lost 7 bases and J lost 0, with 6 bases in between. The V gene's germline CDR1 is MNHEY and CDR2 SVGAGI. The CDR3 length is 12 residues. In DNA, the CDR3 is TGTGCCAGCAAAGACACTAACTATGGCTACACCTTC. Protein: CASKDTNYGYTF.

The chain joins TRBV9 to TRBJ2-1; 8 positions agree with TRBD2. Germline V lookup: CDR1 SGDLS, CDR2 YYNGEE. This CDR3 is 17 amino acids long. The J segment lost 0 bases and the V segment lost 4 bases, leaving 9 bases of the junction unmatched. The CDR3 sequence: CASSITSGPSSYNEQFF. In DNA, the CDR3 is TGTGCCAGCAGCATTACTAGCGGCCCCAGCTCCTACAATGAGCAGTTCTTC.

The genes are TRBV18 and TRBJ2-5; tentatively, D is TRBD1 (5 bases). This CDR3 spans 14 amino acids. Germline V gives CDR1 KGHSH, CDR2 LQKENI. Trimming removed 9 bases at V and 5 bases at J, with 19 bases between. The CDR3 nucleotides are TGTGCCAGTTCCCTTCAGGGTACCGTGGAGACCCAGTACTTC. This gives the protein CASSLQGTVETQYF. Full variable domain (outside the CDR3, taken from reference TRBV18 and TRBJ2-5): NAGVMQNPRHLVRRRGQEARLRCSPMKGHSHVYWYRQLPEEGLKFMVYLQKENIIDESGMPKERFSAEFPKEGPSILRIQQVVRGDSAAYFCASSLQGTVETQYFGPGTRLLVL.

V and J are TRBV19 and TRBJ2-5; no reliable D call. This CDR3 region has 18 residues. Germline loops: CDR1 LNHDA, CDR2 SQIVND (reference sequence). V gave up 5 bases and J gave up 0 bases, with 22 bases separating them. The CDR3 nucleotides read TGTGCCAGTAGTCCCAATATTTGCGGAAGAAGTAACCAAGAGACCCAGTACTTC. Its translation: CASSPNICGRSNQETQYF.

The genes are TRBV10-3 and TRBJ2-1; D is unclear. CDR1 and CDR2 (germline): ENHRY, SYGVKD. Trimming left V 7 bases short and J 0 bases short, with 10 bases between. The CDR3 has 14 residues. CDR3 region: CAIKEQSSYNEQFF. The CDR3, as DNA: TGTGCCATCAAGGAGCAGAGCTCCTACAATGAGCAGTTCTTC.

This clone turned up a few times. The rearrangement links TRBV2 to TRBJ1-2; weak D call: TRBD1 (5 bases). Trimming shortened V by 7 bases and J by 4 bases, and 10 bases separated the two germline ends. The CDR3 is 12 residues long. Germline CDR1 reads SNHLY; CDR2 reads FYNNEI. Here the CDR3 reads CASITQGYGYTF. As DNA, the CDR3 is TGTGCCAGCATCACTCAGGGCTATGGCTACACCTTC.

This rearrangement joins TRBV18 to TRBJ1-1; TRBD1 might be the D (6 bases). The V end was cut by 2 bases, the J end by 5 bases, with 9 bases between. The length of the CDR3 is 13 residues. CDR1 and CDR2 (germline): KGHSH, LQKENI. This CDR3 reads CASSPGGVTEAFF. The CDR3 DNA reads TGTGCCAGCTCACCAGGGGGCGTTACTGAAGCTTTCTTT.

This clone was seen only once. This chain connects TRBV2 to TRBJ2-3; TRBD1 matches 8 bases. Per germline, CDR1 SNHLY and CDR2 FYNNEI. The CDR3 is 15 amino acids. Trimming removed 6 bases from V and 3 bases from J; junction bases left unmatched: 8. The CDR3 loop is CASRDDRGRTDTQYF. The CDR3 region has the DNA TGTGCCAGCAGGGATGACAGGGGTCGGACAGATACGCAGTATTTT.

CDR3 bases: TGTGCCTGGAGGACAGGGTTTAACACTGAAGCTTTCTTT. Protein product: CAWRTGFNTEAFF. V is TRBV30 and J is TRBJ1-1, with TRBD1 matching 7 bases. V gave up 3 bases and J gave up 2 bases; unmatched junction bases: 3. This CDR3 comprises 13 residues. Looked up from germline, CDR1 is GTSNPN and CDR2 is SVGIG (reference sequence). The full variable domain, completed using reference TRBV30 and TRBJ1-1, is SQTIHQWPATLVQPVGSPLSLECTVEGTSNPNLYWYRQAAGRGLQLLFYSVGIGQISSEVPQNLSASRPQDRQFILSSKKLLLSDSGFYLCAWRTGFNTEAFFGQGTRLTVV.

The chain joins TRBV7-9 to TRBJ2-1, with 13 bases that match TRBD2. V gave up 5 bases and J gave up 4 bases; unmatched junction bases: 8. Per the germline V gene, CDR1 is SEHNR and CDR2 is FQNEAQ (reference sequence). This CDR3 comprises 17 residues. The chain's CDR3 is CASSLKGLAGPYNEQFF. The CDR3 coding sequence is TGTGCCAGCAGCCTAAAGGGACTAGCGGGACCTTACAATGAGCAGTTCTTC.

The chain employs TRBV7-9 and TRBJ2-2, with 7 bases identical to TRBD2. The CDR3 covers 15 residues. V lost 0 bases, J lost 5 bases, and 3 bases stayed unmatched. The germline CDR1 and CDR2 sequences are SEHNR and FQNEAQ (reference sequence). CDR3 coding DNA: TGTGCCAGCAGCTTAGCTAGCGGGTGGACCGGGGAGCTGTTTTTT. Translated: CASSLASGWTGELFF. Combining the CDR3 with reference TRBV7-9 and TRBJ2-2 gives the whole variable domain DTGVSQNPRHKITKRGQNVTFRCDPISEHNRLYWYRQTLGQGPEFLTYFQNEAQLEKSRLLSDRFSAERPKGSFSTLEIQRTEQGDSAMYLCASSLASGWTGELFFGEGSRLTVL.

V usage is TRBV5-1 and J usage is TRBJ1-5; 7 bases map to TRBD1. Losses at the gene ends were 0 bases for V and 7 bases for J; bases not matched to a gene: 4. Germline assignment: CDR1 SGHRS and CDR2 YFSETQ. CDR3 length: 14 amino acids. DNA of the CDR3: TGCGCCAGCAGCTTGGGACAGGGTATGCAGCCCCAGCATTTT. Translating gives CASSLGQGMQPQHF.

The chain carries TRBV9 and TRBJ2-3, with D maybe TRBD2 (5 bases). The V end was cut by 1 base, the J end by 7 bases, with 16 bases between. The germline gives CDR1 SGDLS, CDR2 YYNGEE. The CDR3 sequence is 15 residues long. This CDR3 reads CASSVSGGDTNTQYF. The CDR3 DNA reads TGTGCCAGCAGCGTATCCGGAGGTGATACGAATACGCAGTATTTT.